The entry below describes one T cell receptor beta chain. The source of the sample is a study of CXCR3-negative and CXCR3-positive naive CD8 T cells. Each TRB cDNA library was prepared by 5' RACE (with UMI labels). TCRdb re-called the 5' RACE reads and shows each CDR3 protein once, DNA omitted. In total, the table holds around 50,000 distinct CDR3 sequences. The receptor's source is a human donor in good health. Some clones in this sample may be carry-over from other donors' samples. Sequencing was performed on naive CXCR3- CD8+ T cells from blood. Subset denoted: CD45RO-CCR7+CD27+CD95- naive CD8+ T cells lacking CXCR3 (TNR3-).

Here the CDR3 reads CASSLDRYNTEAFF. J is TRBJ1-1 and V is TRBV12-3 or TRBV12-4; TCRdb returns TRBD1, unconfirmable since there is no DNA. The CDR3 length is 14 residues.